This TCR beta chain was sequenced during a study of cytomegalovirus exposure and HLA in healthy donors. The overall study: In an earlier analysis, 95 million to 140 million unique TCR beta sequences were found from approximately 190 million T cells.

This clone was detected a few times. Its antigen remains unknown. It was with 60 Vbeta and 13 Jbeta primers that the PCR ran. Produced via immunoSEQ multiplex PCR; TCRdb's table is partial and in-frame only. The sample holds fewer than 350,000 clones; 85% to 90% are singletons and the top ten take less than 2.5%. General observations from the study: According to a later analysis, most TCR beta chains associated with CMV appeared HLA-restricted. A later analysis reported that several of the most significant clusters appeared to be linked to common viral pathogens, among them Epstein-Barr virus.

The study sampled nominally healthy donors, though unrecorded immune exposures were likely. This clonotype was sampled from a woman under 30 in good health and CMV-seronegative. Material for sequencing was PBMCs.

CDR3 coding DNA: TGTGCCAGCAGCTTAGAACGGACAGGGACCTCTAGCAATCAGCCCCAGCATTTT. Protein: CASSLERTGTSSNQPQHF. The J gene is TRBJ1-5, the V gene TRBV7-9; 8 bases map to TRBD1. V was pared by 1 base and J by 0 bases, with 8 bases of the junction left unmatched. In germline, CDR1 is SEHNR, CDR2 FQNEAQ (reference sequence). The CDR3 sequence is 18 residues long.